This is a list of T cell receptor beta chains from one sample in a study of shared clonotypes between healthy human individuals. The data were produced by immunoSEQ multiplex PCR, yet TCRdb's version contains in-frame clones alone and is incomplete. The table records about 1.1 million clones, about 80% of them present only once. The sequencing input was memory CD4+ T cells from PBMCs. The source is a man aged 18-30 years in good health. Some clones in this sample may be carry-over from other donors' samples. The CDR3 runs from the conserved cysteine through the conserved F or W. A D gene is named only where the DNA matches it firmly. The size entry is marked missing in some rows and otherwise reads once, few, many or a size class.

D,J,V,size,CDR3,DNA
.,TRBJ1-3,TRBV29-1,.,CSATRQSGSGNTIYF,TGCAGCGCCACTCGACAGTCGGGTTCTGGAAACACCATATATTTT
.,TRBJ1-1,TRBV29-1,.,CSAPGGSGEAFF,TGCAGCGCCCCTGGGGGGTCCGGTGAAGCTTTCTTT
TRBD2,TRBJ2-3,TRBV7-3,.,CASSWTSGSTLYTQYF,TGTGCCAGCAGCTGGACTAGCGGGAGCACCTTATATACGCAGTATTTT
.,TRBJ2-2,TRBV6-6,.,CASSYRTTHTGELFF,TGTGCCAGCAGTTACCGAACTACCCACACCGGGGAGCTGTTTTTT
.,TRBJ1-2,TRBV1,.,CTSSQDFEGLYGYTF,TGCACCAGCAGCCAAGATTTTGAGGGATTGTATGGCTACACCTTC
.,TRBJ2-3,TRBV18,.,CASSPTRESDTQYF,TGTGCCAGCTCACCCACAAGAGAGTCAGATACGCAGTATTTT
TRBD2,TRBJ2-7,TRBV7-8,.,CASSPLEAGLPEQYF,TGTGCCAGCAGCCCCCTGGAAGCGGGATTACCCGAGCAGTACTTC
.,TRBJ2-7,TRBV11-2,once,CASSRSAAEYEQYF,TGTGCCAGCAGCCGCTCGGCCGCGGAATACGAGCAGTACTTC
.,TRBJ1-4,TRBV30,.,CAWSRQKNEKLFF,TGTGCCTGGAGTCGACAGAAGAATGAAAAACTGTTTTTT
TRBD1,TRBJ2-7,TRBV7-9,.,CASSSGQGFYEQYF,TGTGCCAGCAGCTCGGGACAGGGGTTCTACGAGCAGTACTTC
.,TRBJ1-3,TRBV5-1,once,CASSLFGQTGNTIYF,TGCGCCAGCAGCTTGTTTGGACAAACTGGAAACACCATATATTTT
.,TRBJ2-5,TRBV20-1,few,CSPDRQETQYF,TGCAGTCCGGACAGACAAGAGACCCAGTACTTC
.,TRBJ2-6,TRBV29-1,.,CSVERDTGANVLTF,TGCAGCGTTGAGAGGGATACTGGGGCCAACGTCCTGACTTTC
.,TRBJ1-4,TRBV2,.,CASSELGQGGNEKLFF,TGTGCCAGCAGTGAATTAGGTCAGGGAGGGAATGAAAAACTGTTTTTT
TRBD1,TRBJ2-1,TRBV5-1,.,CASSYPGGKNEQFF,TGCGCCAGCAGCTACCCAGGGGGCAAAAATGAGCAGTTCTTC
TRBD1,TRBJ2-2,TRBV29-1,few,CSVNRDRNTGELFF,TGCAGCGTCAACCGGGACAGGAACACCGGGGAGCTGTTTTTT
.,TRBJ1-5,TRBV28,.,CASSLGGPQPQHF,TGTGCCAGCAGTTTAGGGGGGCCTCAGCCCCAGCATTTT
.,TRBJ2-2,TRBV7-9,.,CASSLGVGDTGELFF,TGTGCCAGCAGCTTAGGGGTAGGGGACACCGGGGAGCTGTTTTTT
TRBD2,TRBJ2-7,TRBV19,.,CASSIASGPSYEQYF,TGTGCCAGTAGTATTGCTAGCGGGCCTTCCTACGAGCAGTACTTC
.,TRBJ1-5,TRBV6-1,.,CASSEITGSNQPQHF,TGTGCCAGCAGCGAGATCACAGGGAGCAATCAGCCCCAGCATTTT
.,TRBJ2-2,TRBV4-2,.,CASSQEDVGAGELFF,TGTGCCAGCAGCCAAGAAGATGTAGGTGCCGGGGAGCTGTTTTTT
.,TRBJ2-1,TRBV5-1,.,CASRYRDSYNEQFF,TGCGCCAGCAGATACAGGGATTCCTACAATGAGCAGTTCTTC
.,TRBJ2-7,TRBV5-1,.,CASSPETAGPYEQYF,TGCGCCAGCAGCCCGGAGACGGCAGGGCCTTACGAGCAGTACTTC
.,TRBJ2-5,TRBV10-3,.,CAISEGAGRIPQYF,TGTGCCATCAGTGAGGGGGCCGGCCGCATCCCCCAGTACTTC
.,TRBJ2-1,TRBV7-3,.,CASSLGREPYNEQFF,TGTGCCAGCAGCTTAGGCAGGGAACCCTACAATGAGCAGTTCTTC
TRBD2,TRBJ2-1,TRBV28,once,CASSLRTSGRAGNEQFF,TGTGCCAGCAGTCTTCGGACTAGCGGGAGGGCCGGCAATGAGCAGTTCTTC
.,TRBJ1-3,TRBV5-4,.,CASSSEAGSNTIYF,TGTGCCAGCAGCTCAGAGGCAGGGTCGAACACCATATATTTT
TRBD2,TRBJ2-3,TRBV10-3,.,CAITGRGDTQYF,TGTGCCATCACCGGGAGGGGGGATACGCAGTATTTT
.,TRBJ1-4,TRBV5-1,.,CASSFKEGGNEKLFF,TGCGCCAGCAGCTTTAAGGAGGGCGGTAATGAAAAACTGTTTTTT
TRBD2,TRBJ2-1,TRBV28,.,CASSQRGGSYNEQFF,TGTGCCAGCAGTCAGCGGGGGGGCTCCTACAATGAGCAGTTCTTC
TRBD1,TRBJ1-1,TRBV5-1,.,CASREQGAAFF,TGCGCCAGCAGAGAGCAGGGGGCGGCTTTCTTT
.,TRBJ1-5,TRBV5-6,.,CASSLWGAGRYQPQHF,TGTGCCAGCAGCTTGTGGGGAGCGGGGAGGTATCAGCCCCAGCATTTT
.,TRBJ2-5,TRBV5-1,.,CASSLVPGSGTYLETQYF,TGCGCCAGCAGCTTGGTACCGGGCTCCGGGACCTATTTAGAGACCCAGTACTTC
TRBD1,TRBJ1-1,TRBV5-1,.,CASSLLRGLGATEAFF,TGCGCCAGCAGCTTGCTCAGGGGGCTAGGGGCCACTGAAGCTTTCTTT
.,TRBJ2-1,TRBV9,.,CASSRTYNEQFF,TGTGCCAGCAGCAGAACATACAATGAGCAGTTCTTC
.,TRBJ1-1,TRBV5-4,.,CASSLDGIEAFF,TGTGCCAGCAGCTTGGATGGGATTGAAGCTTTCTTT
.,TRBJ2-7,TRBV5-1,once,CASSLAGSSYEQYF,TGCGCCAGCAGCTTGGCTGGCAGCTCCTACGAGCAGTACTTC
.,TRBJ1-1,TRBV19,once,CASSIGRIKNTEAFF,TGTGCCAGTAGTATAGGCCGTATTAAGAACACTGAAGCTTTCTTT
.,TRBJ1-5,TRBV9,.,CASSVGCQPQHF,TGTGCCAGCAGCGTAGGGTGTCAGCCCCAGCATTTT
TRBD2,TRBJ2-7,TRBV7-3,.,CASSPPVVAGRCINYGQYF,TGTGCCAGCAGCCCCCCAGTGGTAGCGGGAAGGTGTATAAATTACGGGCAGTACTTC
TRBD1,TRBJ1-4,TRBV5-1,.,CASSFTGARQEKLFF,TGCGCCAGCAGCTTTACAGGGGCGCGACAGGAAAAACTGTTTTTT